This T cell receptor beta chain comes out of a study of OX40 agonist ivuxolimab in advanced cancers. Across the whole study: The dose-escalation cohort had hepatocellular carcinoma, melanoma, renal cell or head and neck cancer.

The method was immunoSEQ multiplex PCR; TCRdb's version includes in-frame clones alone and lacks a portion of them. The repertoire holds more than 50,000 clones, with 85% as singletons. Autoimmune disease history or systemic immunosuppression led to patient exclusion. Source: CD4+ or CD8+ T cells sorted from blood, taken in a trial of the OX40 agonist ivuxolimab. The receptor's source is an adult with an advanced solid tumor such as melanoma, head and neck, liver or kidney cancer.

The chain's CDR3 is CASSGLDTLVSYEQYF. The CDR3 nucleotides read TGTGCCAGCAGTGGTTTGGACACCTTGGTATCCTACGAGCAGTACTTC. The rearrangement links TRBV6-1 to TRBJ2-7, with D possibly matching TRBD1 (5 bases). With 4 bases removed from V and 1 base from J, the gap between germline ends came to 17 bases. CDR1 is MNHNS, CDR2 SASEGT, per germline. This CDR3 region has 16 residues.